Listed here are 17 T cell receptor beta chains from one sample, sequenced in a study of T-cell reconstitution after alpha-beta-depleted transplantation in children. This sample's TCRbeta library carried unique molecular identifier barcodes. TCRdb re-called the PCR reads with MiXCR, one entry per CDR3 protein. The data show approximately 1,000,000 distinct CDR3 sequences, with around 30% seen just once and more than 25% held by the top ten. Sequences were derived from PBMCs, mostly from graft donor cells, sampled 360 days after TCRalphabeta/CD19-depleted stem cell transplant. All receptors come from a boy under three years old who had a stem cell transplant for SCID, so the T cells may come from the graft donor.

This clonotype was recorded a few times. This chain connects TRBV21-1 to TRBJ2-5; the table calls TRBD1, which could not be checked here. TRBV21-1 counts as a pseudogene. There are 14 residues in the CDR3. CDR3 bases: TGTGCCAGCAGCTACCCGGTCCACCAAGAGACCCAGTACTTC. This gives the protein CASSYPVHQETQYF.

The chain combines TRBV12-3 or TRBV12-4 with TRBJ1-1; no clear D. The CDR3 consists of 9 residues. V shed 8 bases and J shed 11 bases, with 9 bases lying between them. CDR3 loop: CASGTRAFF. CDR3 in DNA: TGTGCCAGCGGTACCCGGGCTTTCTTT.

This rearrangement joins TRBV5-1 to TRBJ1-5, with D maybe TRBD1 (5 bases). The V gene's germline CDR1 is SGHRS and CDR2 YFSETQ. With 1 base removed from V and 3 bases from J, the gap between germline ends came to 11 bases. The CDR3 contains 15 residues. As DNA, the CDR3 is TGCGCCAGCAGCTTGACAGGCCAGCCCAATCAGCCCCAGCATTTT. Amino acids: CASSLTGQPNQPQHF.

This chain uses TRBV15 with TRBJ1-3; TRBD1 matches at 8 bases. Germline V gene lookup returns CDR1 LNHNV and CDR2 YYDKDF (reference sequence). The length of the CDR3 is 15 residues. The J segment lost 3 bases and the V segment lost 3 bases, leaving 4 bases of the junction unmatched. CDR3 protein: CATSSQGAGGNTIYF. DNA of the CDR3: TGTGCCACCAGCAGCCAGGGGGCTGGTGGAAACACCATATATTTT.

The chain carries TRBV6-1 and TRBJ1-4; 10 bases are a match to TRBD1. Per the germline V gene, CDR1 is MNHNS and CDR2 is SASEGT. The length of the CDR3 is 15 residues. V was pared by 5 bases and J by 6 bases, with 6 bases of the junction left unmatched. CDR3 loop: CASSQTGTGDEKLFF. The CDR3 bases are TGTGCCAGCAGTCAGACCGGGACAGGGGATGAAAAACTGTTTTTT.

The chain uses TRBV27 and TRBJ2-1, with D perhaps matching TRBD1 (5 bases). Germline-derived CDR1 and CDR2 are MNHEY and SMNVEV (reference sequence). The germline V and J ends were trimmed by 4 bases and 1 base, with 8 bases remaining between them. The CDR3 length is 14 residues. This chain's CDR3 is CASSWAGSYNEQFF. DNA of the CDR3: TGTGCCAGCAGTTGGGCAGGGTCCTACAATGAGCAGTTCTTC.

The CDR3 nucleotides read TGCAGTGCCTGCAGGGGGACTGAAGCTTTCTTT. Protein sequence: CSACRGTEAFF. V and J are TRBV20-1 and TRBJ1-1; 7 nucleotides match TRBD1. The CDR3 sequence is 11 residues long. After removal of 6 bases from V and 5 bases from J, the junction contained 3 bases not matched to a gene. Germline CDR1 reads DFQATT; CDR2 reads SNEGSKA (reference sequence).

The V and J genes are TRBV5-1 and TRBJ1-2; D may be TRBD1 (5 bases). Germline V gene data show CDR1 as SGHRS and CDR2 as YFSETQ. Trimming shortened V by 6 bases and J by 2 bases, and 17 bases separated the two germline ends. The CDR3 loop spans 15 amino acids. DNA for the CDR3: TGCGCCAGCACCCCGGGGGATCCACGAAACTATGGCTACACCTTC. This encodes CASTPGDPRNYGYTF.

This clonotype is a singleton in its sample. The rearrangement joins TRBV7-9 to TRBJ1-2; tentatively, D is TRBD1 (5 bases). The germline V gene encodes CDR1 SEHNR and CDR2 FQNEAQ (reference sequence). This CDR3 contains 15 residues. V dropped 5 bases and J dropped 4 bases, with 17 bases sitting between them. The CDR3 sequence is CASSPGTPESYGYTF. The CDR3 DNA follows: TGTGCCAGCAGCCCGGGGACTCCGGAGTCCTATGGCTACACCTTC.

This chain links TRBV27 with TRBJ2-7, with D possibly being TRBD1 (7 bases). CDR1 and CDR2 (germline): MNHEY, SMNVEV (reference sequence). V lost 8 bases and J lost 5, with 22 bases in between. The CDR3 contains 15 residues. CDR3 residues: CASGTTSTGRNEQYF. The CDR3 coding sequence is TGTGCCAGCGGAACAACTTCGACAGGGAGGAACGAGCAGTACTTC.

The chain links TRBV7-3 to TRBJ2-3; 7 bases agree with TRBD1. The V gene's germline CDR1 is SGHTA and CDR2 FQGTGA. The CDR3 length is 16 residues. The V and J ends lost 5 bases and 11 bases, in that order; junction bases with no gene match: 19. This CDR3 reads CASSPFLGQAAQRQYF. CDR3 bases: TGTGCCAGCAGCCCCTTCCTAGGACAGGCTGCACAAAGGCAGTATTTT.

In this sample, this clonotype turned up a few times. The chain uses TRBV3-1 and TRBJ2-1; D may be TRBD1 or TRBD2 (5 bases each). The ends were cut back, 2 bases at V and 0 bases at J, with 11 bases in the middle. Germline V gene data show CDR1 as LGHDT and CDR2 as YNNKEL (reference sequence). CDR3 length: 16 residues. The CDR3 reads CASSQLWGSSYNEQFF. CDR3 coding DNA: TGTGCCAGCAGCCAATTGTGGGGGAGCTCCTACAATGAGCAGTTCTTC.

The genes are TRBV4-1 and TRBJ2-1; no clear D. Trimming removed 2 bases at V and 1 base at J, with 12 bases between. Looked up from germline, CDR1 is MGHRA and CDR2 is YSYEKL. This CDR3 has 16 residues. In DNA, the CDR3 is TGCGCCAGCAGCCAAAACCGGGCCCTATCCTACAATGAGCAGTTCTTC. Amino acid sequence: CASSQNRALSYNEQFF.

This clonotype was observed a few times. The V gene is TRBV19, the J gene TRBJ1-2; D gene ambiguous. Trimming took off 7 bases at V and 4 bases at J, with 10 bases between the two ends. This CDR3 has 12 amino acids. Germline V lookup: CDR1 LNHDA, CDR2 SQIVND (reference sequence). The DNA for the CDR3 is TGTGCCAGTATAGGCCTGAGCTATGGCTACACCTTC. Translating it yields CASIGLSYGYTF. Full variable domain (outside the CDR3, taken from reference TRBV19 and TRBJ1-2): DGGITQSPKYLFRKEGQNVTLSCEQNLNHDAMYWYRQDPGQGLRLIYYSQIVNDFQKGDIAEGYSVSREKKESFPLTVTSAQKNPTAFYLCASIGLSYGYTFGSGTRLTVV.

This clonotype came up a few times. The J gene is TRBJ2-3, the V gene TRBV29-1, with D perhaps TRBD1 (5 bases). This CDR3 spans 15 amino acids. Germline-derived CDR1 and CDR2 are SQVTM and ANQGSEA. V was clipped by 2 bases and J by 1 base, with 13 bases between them. Here the CDR3 DNA reads TGCAGCGTTGAATCGGCAGGGCACCGCACAGATACGCAGTATTTT. Protein sequence: CSVESAGHRTDTQYF.

The count of this clonotype is one. The rearrangement links TRBV27 to TRBJ1-4; maybe TRBD1 (5 bases). The V gene's germline CDR1 is MNHEY and CDR2 SMNVEV (reference sequence). V lost 1 base, J lost 10 bases, and 10 bases lay in between. This CDR3 spans 13 amino acids. The CDR3 nucleotides read TGTGCCAGCAGTTTATGGGGGAGTCGAAAACTGTTTTTT. The encoded protein is CASSLWGSRKLFF.

This clonotype was found many times. The rearrangement links TRBV11-2 to TRBJ2-5, with D possibly TRBD2 on 5 matching bases. Germline values: CDR1 SGHAT, CDR2 FQNNGV. V was shortened by 1 base and J by 5 bases, with 14 bases between the two germline ends. The CDR3 runs to 15 residues. CDR3 nucleotide sequence: TGTGCCAGCAGCTTAGGAGGTCTGGGCGGGGAGACCCAGTACTTC. As protein: CASSLGGLGGETQYF.